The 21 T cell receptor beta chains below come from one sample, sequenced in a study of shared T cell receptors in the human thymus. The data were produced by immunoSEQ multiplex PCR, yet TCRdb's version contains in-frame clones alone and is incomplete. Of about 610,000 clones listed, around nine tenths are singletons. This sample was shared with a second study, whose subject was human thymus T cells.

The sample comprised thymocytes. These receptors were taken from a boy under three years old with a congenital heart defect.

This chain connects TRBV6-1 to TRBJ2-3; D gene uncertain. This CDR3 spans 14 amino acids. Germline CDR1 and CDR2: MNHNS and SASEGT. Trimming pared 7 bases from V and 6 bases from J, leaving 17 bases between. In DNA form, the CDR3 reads TGTGCCAGCACCTACCCGCAGGTTAGGGATACGCAGTATTTT. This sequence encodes CASTYPQVRDTQYF.

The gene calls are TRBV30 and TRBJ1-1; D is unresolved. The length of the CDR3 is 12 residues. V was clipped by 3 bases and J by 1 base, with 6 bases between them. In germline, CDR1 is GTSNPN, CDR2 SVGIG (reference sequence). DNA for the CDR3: TGTGCCTGGAGATCCTCGAACACTGAAGCTTTCTTT. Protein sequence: CAWRSSNTEAFF.

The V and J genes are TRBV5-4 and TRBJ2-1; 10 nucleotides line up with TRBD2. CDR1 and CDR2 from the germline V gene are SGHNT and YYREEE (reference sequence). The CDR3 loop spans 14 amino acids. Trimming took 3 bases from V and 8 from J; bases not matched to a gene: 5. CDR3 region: CASSSGLAVDEQFF. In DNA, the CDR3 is TGTGCCAGCAGCTCCGGACTAGCGGTTGATGAGCAGTTCTTC.

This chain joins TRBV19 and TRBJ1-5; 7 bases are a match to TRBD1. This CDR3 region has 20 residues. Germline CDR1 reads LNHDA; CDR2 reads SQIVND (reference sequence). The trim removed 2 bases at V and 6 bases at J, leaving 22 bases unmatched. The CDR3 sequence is CASSIWVRAGGFKGSQPQHF. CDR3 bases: TGTGCCAGTAGTATATGGGTTCGGGCAGGGGGTTTTAAAGGAAGTCAGCCCCAGCATTTT.

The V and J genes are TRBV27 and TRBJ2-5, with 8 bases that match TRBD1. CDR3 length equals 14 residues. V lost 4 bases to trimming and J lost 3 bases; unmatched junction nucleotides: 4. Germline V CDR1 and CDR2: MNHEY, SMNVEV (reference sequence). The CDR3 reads CASSCYRGEETQYF. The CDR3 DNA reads TGTGCCAGCAGTTGCTACAGGGGGGAAGAGACCCAGTACTTC.

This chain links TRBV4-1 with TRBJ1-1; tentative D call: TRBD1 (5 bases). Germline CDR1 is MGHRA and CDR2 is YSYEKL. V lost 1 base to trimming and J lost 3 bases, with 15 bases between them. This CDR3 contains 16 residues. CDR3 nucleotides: TGCGCCAGCAGCCAAGGAGGTCAGGAAGGGGACACTGAAGCTTTCTTT. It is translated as CASSQGGQEGDTEAFF.

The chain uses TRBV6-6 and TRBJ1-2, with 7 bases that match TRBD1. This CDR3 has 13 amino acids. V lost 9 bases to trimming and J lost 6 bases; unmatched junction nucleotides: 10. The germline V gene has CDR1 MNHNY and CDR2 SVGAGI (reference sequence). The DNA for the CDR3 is TGTGCCAGTAAAATACAGGGGATGCATGGCTACACCTTC. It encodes CASKIQGMHGYTF.

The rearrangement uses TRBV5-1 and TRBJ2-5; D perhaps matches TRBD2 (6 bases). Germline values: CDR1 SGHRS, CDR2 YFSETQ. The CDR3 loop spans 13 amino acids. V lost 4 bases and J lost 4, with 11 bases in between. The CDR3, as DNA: TGCGCCAGCAGCCGGTGGGGAGGAGAGACCCAGTACTTC. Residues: CASSRWGGETQYF.

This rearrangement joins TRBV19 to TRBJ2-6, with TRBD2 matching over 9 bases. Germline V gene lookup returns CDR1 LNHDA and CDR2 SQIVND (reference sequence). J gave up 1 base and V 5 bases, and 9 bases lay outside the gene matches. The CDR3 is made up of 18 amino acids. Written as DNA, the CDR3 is TGTGCCAGTAGTCAAGGACTAGCGCTAAGTTCTGGGGCCAACGTCCTGACTTTC. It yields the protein CASSQGLALSSGANVLTF.

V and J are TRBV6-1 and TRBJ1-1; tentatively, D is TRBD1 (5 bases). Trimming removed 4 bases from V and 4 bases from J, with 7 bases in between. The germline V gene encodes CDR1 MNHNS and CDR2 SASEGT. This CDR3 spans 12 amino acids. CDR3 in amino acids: CASSGGATEAFF. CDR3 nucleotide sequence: TGTGCCAGCAGTGGTGGGGCCACTGAAGCTTTCTTT.

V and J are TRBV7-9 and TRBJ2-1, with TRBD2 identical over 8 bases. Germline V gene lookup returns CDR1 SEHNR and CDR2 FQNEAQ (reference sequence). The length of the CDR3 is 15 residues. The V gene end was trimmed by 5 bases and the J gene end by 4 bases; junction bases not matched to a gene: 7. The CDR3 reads CASSPIAGPYNEQFF. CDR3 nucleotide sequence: TGTGCCAGCAGCCCGATAGCGGGACCGTACAATGAGCAGTTCTTC.

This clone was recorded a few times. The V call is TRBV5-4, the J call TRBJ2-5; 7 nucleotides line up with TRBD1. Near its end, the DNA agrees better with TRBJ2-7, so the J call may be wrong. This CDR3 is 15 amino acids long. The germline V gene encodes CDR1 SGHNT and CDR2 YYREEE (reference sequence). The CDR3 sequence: CASSLAGDRSYEQYF. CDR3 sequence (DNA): TGTGCCAGCAGCTTGGCCGGGGACAGATCATACGAGCAGTACTTC.

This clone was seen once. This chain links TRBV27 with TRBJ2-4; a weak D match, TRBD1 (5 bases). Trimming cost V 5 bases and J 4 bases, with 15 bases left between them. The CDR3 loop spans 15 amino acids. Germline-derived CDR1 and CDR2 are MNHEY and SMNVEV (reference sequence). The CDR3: CASSSPRVLKNIQYF. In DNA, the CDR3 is TGTGCCAGCAGTAGTCCCAGGGTTCTGAAAAACATTCAGTACTTC.

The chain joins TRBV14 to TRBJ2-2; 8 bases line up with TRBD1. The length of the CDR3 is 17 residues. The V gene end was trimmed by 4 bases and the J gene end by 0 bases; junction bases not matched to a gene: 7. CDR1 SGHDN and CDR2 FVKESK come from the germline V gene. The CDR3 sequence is CASSREGDRTNTGELFF. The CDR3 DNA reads TGTGCCAGCAGCCGGGAAGGGGACAGGACGAACACCGGGGAGCTGTTTTTT.

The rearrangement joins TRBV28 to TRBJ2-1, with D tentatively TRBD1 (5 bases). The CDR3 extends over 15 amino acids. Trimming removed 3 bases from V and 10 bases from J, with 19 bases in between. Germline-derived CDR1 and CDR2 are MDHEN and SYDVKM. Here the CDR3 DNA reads TGTGCCAGCAGTTTTGACAGCCGAGGACAATTCGAGCAGTTCTTC. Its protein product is CASSFDSRGQFEQFF. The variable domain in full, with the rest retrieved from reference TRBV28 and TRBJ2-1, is DVKVTQSSRYLVKRTGEKVFLECVQDMDHENMFWYRQDPGLGLRLIYFSYDVKMKEKGDIPEGYSVSREKKERFSLILESASTNQTSMYLCASSFDSRGQFEQFFGPGTRLTVL.

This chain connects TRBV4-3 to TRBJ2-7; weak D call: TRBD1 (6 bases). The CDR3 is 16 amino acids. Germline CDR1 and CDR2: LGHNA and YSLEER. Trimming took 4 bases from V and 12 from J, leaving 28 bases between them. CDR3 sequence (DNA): TGCGCCAGCAGCCGGGACGGATTACAGGGCCAAAACCCCCGGTACTTC. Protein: CASSRDGLQGQNPRYF.

Here the CDR3 DNA reads TGTGCCAGTAGTATAGATCAGGCTAGCGGTGACTCCTACAATGAGCAGTTCTTC. Its protein product is CASSIDQASGDSYNEQFF. This sequence joins TRBV19 and TRBJ2-1, with 7 bases matching TRBD2. V lost 0 bases, J lost 0 bases, and 8 bases stayed unmatched. This CDR3 comprises 18 residues. Germline CDR1 reads LNHDA; CDR2 reads SQIVND (reference sequence).

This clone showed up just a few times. The CDR3 reads CASSSRDTYYEQYF. In DNA form, the CDR3 reads TGTGCCAGTAGTAGTCGAGACACCTACTACGAGCAGTACTTC. The gene calls are TRBV19 and TRBJ2-7; D is unresolved. Between the trimmed V and J ends, which lost 4 bases and 3 bases, there was a span of 13 bases. The CDR3 runs 14 residues. CDR1 is LNHDA and CDR2 is SQIVND in the germline V gene (reference sequence).

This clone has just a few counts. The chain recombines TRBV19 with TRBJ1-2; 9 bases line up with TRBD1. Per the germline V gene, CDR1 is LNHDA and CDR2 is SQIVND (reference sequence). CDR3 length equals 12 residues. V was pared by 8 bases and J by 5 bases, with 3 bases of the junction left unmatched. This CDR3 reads CASQDRGYGYTF. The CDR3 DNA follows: TGTGCCAGTCAGGACAGGGGTTATGGCTACACCTTC. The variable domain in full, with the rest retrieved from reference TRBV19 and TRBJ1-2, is DGGITQSPKYLFRKEGQNVTLSCEQNLNHDAMYWYRQDPGQGLRLIYYSQIVNDFQKGDIAEGYSVSREKKESFPLTVTSAQKNPTAFYLCASQDRGYGYTFGSGTRLTVV.

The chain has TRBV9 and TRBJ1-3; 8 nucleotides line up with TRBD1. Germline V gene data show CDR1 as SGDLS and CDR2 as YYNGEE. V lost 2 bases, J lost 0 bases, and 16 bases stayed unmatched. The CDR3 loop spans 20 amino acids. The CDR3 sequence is CASSVTPDRVVIGSGNTIYF. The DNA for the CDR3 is TGTGCCAGCAGCGTGACCCCGGACAGGGTGGTAATTGGCTCTGGAAACACCATATATTTT.

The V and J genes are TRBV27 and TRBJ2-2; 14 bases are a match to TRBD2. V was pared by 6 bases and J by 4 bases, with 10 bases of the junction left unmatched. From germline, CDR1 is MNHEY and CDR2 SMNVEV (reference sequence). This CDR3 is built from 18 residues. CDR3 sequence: CASRRRLAGGPGTGELFF. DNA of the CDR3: TGTGCCAGCAGGAGGAGACTAGCGGGAGGGCCGGGCACCGGGGAGCTGTTTTTT.